A selection of T cell receptor beta chains follows, all from one sample in a study of spatial heterogeneity in lung cancer. TCRdb processed the 5' RACE reads anew with MiXCR; each CDR3 protein has one entry. The sample consists of 85,000 to 100,000 distinct CDR3 sequences, approximately 12% of them appearing once. The sequenced sample was PBMCs, obtained at surgery. Every receptor here comes from a male donor with early-stage non-small cell lung cancer. Both conserved end residues are part of each CDR3. The D gene is left open where the match is weak. Clone size, where shown, is once, few, many, or a class for clones that have expanded.

TGTGCCAGTGACAGGGCCTATGGCTACACCTTC,CASDRAYGYTF,few,TRBV6-1,TRBD1,TRBJ1-2
TGTGCCAGCAGCTTAGGGGCACCGGCGGGGGGACAAGAGACCCAGTACTTC,CASSLGAPAGGQETQYF,-,TRBV7-2,TRBD2,TRBJ2-5
TGTGCCAGCAGCACCCCAGGGGAAAGGCAGCCCCAGCATTTT,CASSTPGERQPQHF,few,TRBV28,-,TRBJ1-5
TGTGCCTGGAGTGTATGGGGTGAGGCTAGCGGGAGAAAAGAGACCCAGTACTTC,CAWSVWGEASGRKETQYF,few,TRBV30,TRBD2,TRBJ2-5
TGTGCTAGCAGCTTAGAGGGGGCAACCGGGGAGCTGTTTTTT,CASSLEGATGELFF,many,TRBV7-7,TRBD1,TRBJ2-2
TGTGCCAGCAGGGGAACCGGGACACGGGATGAAAAACTGTTTTTT,CASRGTGTRDEKLFF,-,TRBV6-6,-,TRBJ1-4
TGTGCCAGCAGCTTCAGGGCAGGACACACAGATACGCAGTATTTT,CASSFRAGHTDTQYF,few,TRBV7-2,-,TRBJ2-3
TGTGCCAGCAGCTCGTTTAGCGGGAACACAGATACGCAGTATTTT,CASSSFSGNTDTQYF,few,TRBV7-3,TRBD2,TRBJ2-3
TGTGCCAGCAGTGAAGCGCACGGGGAGAACTATGGCTACACCTTC,CASSEAHGENYGYTF,few,TRBV6-1,-,TRBJ1-2
TGCGCCAGCAGCCAAGATCCCGGACCGGACTATAATTCACCCCTCCACTTT,CASSQDPGPDYNSPLHF,-,TRBV4-1,-,TRBJ1-6
TGTGCCAGCAGCCCGTTGGGTCAGCCCCAGCATTTT,CASSPLGQPQHF,few,TRBV2,-,TRBJ1-5
TGCGCCAGCAGCCAAGGAGCGGCGGGAGGAAGGGCAGATACGCAGTATTTT,CASSQGAAGGRADTQYF,many,TRBV4-3,TRBD2,TRBJ2-3
TGTGCCAGCAGTTACTCATCAGGGGGCAATGAGCAGTTCTTC,CASSYSSGGNEQFF,few,TRBV6-6,TRBD1,TRBJ2-1
TGTGCCAGCAGCGTAGAAGCGAACACCGGGGAGCTGTTTTTT,CASSVEANTGELFF,-,TRBV9,-,TRBJ2-2
TGTGCCAGCGGGCCCGGGACCCAATCAGATACGCAGTATTTT,CASGPGTQSDTQYF,-,TRBV6-1,-,TRBJ2-3
TGTGCCAGCAGTTCCTCCCCAGGACAGGGAGGCGAGACTAGCGCCTTC,CASSSSPGQGGETSAF,many,TRBV28,-,TRBJ2-7
TGTGCCACCAGTGATTTCACTCCTCAGGGTTACATGGAGCAGTTCTTC,CATSDFTPQGYMEQFF,-,TRBV24-1,-,TRBJ2-1
TGTGCTAGTGGTTTGGCCGCCCAAATAGCGGGAGTAGCCAAAAACATTCAGTACTTC,CASGLAAQIAGVAKNIQYF,-,TRBV12-5,TRBD2,TRBJ2-4
TGCGCCAGCAGCCTACTACAGGGGGCGGCCTACGAGCAGTACTTC,CASSLLQGAAYEQYF,few,TRBV4-1,TRBD1,TRBJ2-7
TGTGCCACCAGGTCTAGCGCGAACTACGAGCAGTACTTC,CATRSSANYEQYF,-,TRBV15,-,TRBJ2-7